Below, 17 T cell receptor beta chains from the same sample are listed, as sequenced in a study of blood T cell repertoires in COVID-19. TCRdb's table, derived via immunoSEQ multiplex PCR, lists solely in-frame clones and lacks some. The table lists roughly 190,000 clones, about four fifths of them singletons. Source material: peripheral blood. Receptor source: a woman aged 40 to 49 with acute or convalescent COVID-19.

This clone was seen a handful of times. The chain is built from TRBV11-3 and TRBJ2-1; TRBD2 matches at 10 bases. Germline values: CDR1 SGHNT, CDR2 YENEEA. The CDR3 spans 17 residues. V lost 5 bases to trimming and J lost 8 bases; unmatched junction nucleotides: 15. CDR3 residues: CASSKGASSGSDDEQFF. CDR3 bases: TGTGCCAGCAGCAAAGGGGCCTCTAGCGGGAGCGACGATGAGCAGTTCTTC.

The V and J genes are TRBV28 and TRBJ1-5; D might be TRBD1 (6 bases). There are 14 residues in the CDR3. In germline, CDR1 is MDHEN, CDR2 SYDVKM. Trimming shortened V by 5 bases and J by 2 bases, and 10 bases separated the two germline ends. Here the CDR3 reads CASSGGPRNQPQHF. For the CDR3, the DNA is TGTGCCAGCAGTGGGGGCCCCCGCAATCAGCCCCAGCATTTT.

This chain connects TRBV5-4 to TRBJ2-1, with 11 bases fitting TRBD2. Germline V gene lookup returns CDR1 SGHNT and CDR2 YYREEE (reference sequence). With V trimmed by 4 bases and J by 8 bases, 8 bases remained unmatched. The CDR3 covers 15 residues. This CDR3 reads CASSILAGVLDEQFF. CDR3 DNA sequence: TGTGCCAGCAGCATACTAGCGGGAGTATTGGATGAGCAGTTCTTC.

The gene calls are TRBV3-1 (or the pseudogene TRBV3-2) and TRBJ2-1; unclear D gene. The length of the CDR3 is 12 residues. Between the trimmed V and J ends, which lost 1 base and 6 bases, there was a span of 4 bases. Germline values: CDR1 LGHDT, CDR2 YNNKEL (reference sequence). CDR3 region: CASSQVSNEQFF. In DNA, the CDR3 is TGTGCCAGCAGCCAAGTGAGCAATGAGCAGTTCTTC.

As DNA, the CDR3 is TGTGCCAGCAGTTCAGGGGGGACTCCTGGAAACACCATATATTTT. Its translation is CASSSGGTPGNTIYF. This sequence joins TRBV6-5 and TRBJ1-3; 7 positions agree with TRBD1. Trimming cost V 4 bases and J 2 bases; bases outside gene matches: 5. There are 15 residues in the CDR3. The germline CDR1 and CDR2 sequences are MNHEY and SVGAGI.

The chain recombines TRBV15 with TRBJ1-5; 8 bases fit TRBD1. The V gene's germline CDR1 is LNHNV and CDR2 YYDKDF (reference sequence). V lost 0 bases to trimming and J lost 6 bases; unmatched junction nucleotides: 4. The CDR3 totals 15 residues. The CDR3 nucleotides read TGTGCCACCAGCAGAGATTCAGGGGGCGGTCAGCCCCAGCATTTT. It is translated as CATSRDSGGGQPQHF.

The rearrangement joins TRBV11-2 to TRBJ1-2; unclear D gene. Germline V gene sequence: CDR1 SGHAT, CDR2 FQNNGV. The CDR3 extends over 11 amino acids. V was cut by 1 base and J by 8 bases, with 5 bases left in between. The CDR3 reads CASSLVRGYTF. CDR3 in DNA: TGTGCCAGCAGCTTAGTTAGAGGCTACACCTTC.

This clone was counted once. The rearrangement uses TRBV6-5 and TRBJ2-2; 11 bases fit TRBD2. V trimming: 2 bases; J trimming: 4 bases; junction bases outside the gene matches: 0. The CDR3 consists of 15 residues. Germline CDR1 and CDR2: MNHEY and SVGAGI. This chain's CDR3 is CASSYLAGGTGELFF. CDR3 sequence (DNA): TGTGCCAGCAGTTACCTAGCGGGGGGCACCGGGGAGCTGTTTTTT.

The CDR3 reads CASSVHGDYGYTF. For the CDR3, the DNA is TGTGCCAGCAGCGTACACGGAGACTATGGCTACACCTTC. The chain has TRBV9 and TRBJ1-2; no firm D call. The CDR3 contains 13 residues. The germline V gene has CDR1 SGDLS and CDR2 YYNGEE. V was trimmed by 1 base and J by 3 bases, leaving 7 bases between them.

There are a few counts of this clone. J is TRBJ1-4 and V is TRBV7-2; no reliable D call. Trimming cost V 1 base and J 7 bases, with 13 bases left between them. The CDR3 is made up of 15 amino acids. Germline CDR1 is SGHTA and CDR2 is FQGNSA. This chain's CDR3 is CASSLGWAVSEKLFF. In DNA, the CDR3 is TGTGCCAGCAGCTTAGGTTGGGCAGTCTCTGAAAAACTGTTTTTT.

The chain has TRBV7-2 and TRBJ2-7; TRBD2 matches 9 bases. J gave up 6 bases and V 1 base, and 4 bases lay outside the gene matches. This CDR3 is built from 14 residues. Germline V gives CDR1 SGHTA, CDR2 FQGNSA. DNA of the CDR3: TGTGCCAGCAGCTTAGGCGGGGGGGCGGTCGAGCAGTACTTC. Amino acids: CASSLGGGAVEQYF.

V gene TRBV13 combines with J gene TRBJ2-1; 10 bases map to TRBD2. V lost 5 bases, J lost 4 bases, and 8 bases stayed unmatched. Germline CDR1 is PRHDT and CDR2 is FYEKMQ (reference sequence). The CDR3 totals 16 residues. The CDR3 sequence is CASSLTGLAAYNEQFF. The CDR3 coding sequence is TGTGCCAGCAGCCTCACCGGACTAGCGGCGTACAATGAGCAGTTCTTC.

The chain combines TRBV7-8 with TRBJ2-7, with 8 bases aligning to TRBD1. This CDR3 has 16 residues. Trimming took 1 base from V and 3 from J; bases not matched to a gene: 8. Germline lookup yields CDR1 SGHVS and CDR2 FQNEAQ. CDR3 amino acids: CASSLGGQGANYEQYF. As DNA, the CDR3 is TGTGCCAGCAGCTTAGGGGGGCAGGGGGCAAACTACGAGCAGTACTTC.

This chain joins TRBV7-9 and TRBJ2-1, with 12 bases matching TRBD2. The CDR3 runs 17 residues. Germline lookup yields CDR1 SEHNR and CDR2 FQNEAQ (reference sequence). J gave up 0 bases and V 3 bases, and 3 bases lay outside the gene matches. In DNA, the CDR3 is TGTGCCAGCAGCTTTACGACTAGCGGGAGCTCCTACAATGAGCAGTTCTTC. This codes for CASSFTTSGSSYNEQFF.

The rearrangement links TRBV18 to TRBJ2-1, with 8 bases fitting TRBD1. V lost 3 bases, J lost 9 bases, and 4 bases stayed unmatched. Germline V lookup: CDR1 KGHSH, CDR2 LQKENI. The CDR3 contains 13 residues. The CDR3 sequence: CASSPDREREQFF. CDR3 nucleotide sequence: TGTGCCAGCTCACCGGACAGGGAACGTGAGCAGTTCTTC.

The rearrangement links TRBV6-5 to TRBJ1-5; D perhaps matches TRBD1 (6 bases). The V gene lost 8 bases and the J gene lost 6 bases, with 11 bases spanning the gap. Germline values: CDR1 MNHEY, CDR2 SVGAGI. CDR3 length: 12 residues. In DNA, the CDR3 is TGTGCCAGCTTCCAAGGGGGTCAGCCCCAGCATTTT. Residues: CASFQGGQPQHF.

This clone was counted at least ten times. V is TRBV6-4 and J is TRBJ2-3; 11 nucleotides match TRBD1. V shed 6 bases and J 1 base; nucleotides not matched to a gene: 3. This CDR3 is 15 amino acids long. Germline assignment: CDR1 MRHNA and CDR2 SNTAGT. In nucleotides, the CDR3 is TGTGCCAGCAGCGCGGGACAGGGGGGCACAGATACGCAGTATTTT. It is translated as CASSAGQGGTDTQYF.